Listed below are T cell receptor beta chains from one sample, sequenced in a study of patients and donors after allogeneic stem cell transplantation. TCRdb analysed the RT-PCR reads with MiXCR anew, one entry per CDR3 protein. The repertoire holds approximately 200,000 distinct CDR3 sequences, with 35% to 45% as singletons. Sequencing used blood, either unsorted or a sorted T cell fraction (not recorded which). Source of these receptors: a human donor who was either an allogeneic HSCT recipient or a stem cell or donor lymphocyte infusion donor (not recorded which). It is not recorded whose cells these are; they may come from a transplant donor. The CDR3 runs from the conserved cysteine through the conserved F or W. Fields, in order: CDR3 protein, CDR3 DNA, clone size, D gene, J gene, V gene. D genes are given only for firm matches. Size is omitted from some rows. Given values are once, few, many or a class for expanded clones.

CDR3: CASSPQGYETQYF
DNA: TGTGCCAGCAGTCCCCAGGGGTACGAGACCCAGTACTTC
size: once
D: NA
J: TRBJ2-5
V: TRBV27

CDR3: CATTTGVGTEAFF
DNA: TGTGCCACCACAACAGGGGTCGGCACTGAAGCTTTCTTT
size: many
D: TRBD1
J: TRBJ1-1
V: TRBV24-1

CDR3: CASRNGGEYYGYTF
DNA: TGTGCCAGCAGGAATGGGGGGGAATACTATGGCTACACCTTC
size: few
D: NA
J: TRBJ1-2
V: TRBV6-5

CDR3: CASCILTGSYEAFF
DNA: TGTGCCAGTTGCATCCTGACAGGGTCGTATGAAGCTTTCTTT
size: many
D: TRBD1
J: TRBJ1-1
V: TRBV12-3/TRBV12-4

CDR3: CASSLKGQNTGELFF
DNA: TGCGCCAGCAGCTTAAAAGGGCAGAACACCGGGGAGCTGTTTTTT
size: once
D: NA
J: TRBJ2-2
V: TRBV5-1

CDR3: CSVPLQGFLNEQFF
DNA: TGCAGCGTTCCCTTGCAGGGATTTTTGAATGAGCAGTTCTTC
size: NA
D: NA
J: TRBJ2-1
V: TRBV29-1

CDR3: CASSFRQGARAKNIQYF
DNA: TGTGCCAGCAGTTTTCGACAGGGGGCGAGGGCCAAAAACATTCAGTACTTC
size: NA
D: TRBD1
J: TRBJ2-4
V: TRBV12-3/TRBV12-4

CDR3: CASSPSQWQRAF
DNA: TGTGCCAGCAGTCCATCACAGTGGCAGCGGGCTTTT
size: NA
D: NA
J: TRBJ1-5
V: TRBV12-3/TRBV12-4

CDR3: CASSWRGVEAFF
DNA: TGTGCCAGCAGTTGGCGGGGGGTTGAAGCTTTCTTT
size: NA
D: NA
J: TRBJ1-1
V: TRBV12-3/TRBV12-4

CDR3: CASRAAQGQYF
DNA: TGTGCCAGCAGAGCGGCCCAGGGGCAGTATTTT
size: once
D: NA
J: TRBJ2-3
V: TRBV12-3/TRBV12-4

CDR3: CASSQRGGKAQHF
DNA: TGTGCCAGCAGCCAACGAGGGGGCAAGGCCCAGCATTTT
size: NA
D: TRBD1
J: TRBJ1-5
V: TRBV3-1

CDR3: CASSSTGATQPQHF
DNA: TGTGCCAGCAGCTCGACAGGGGCGACTCAGCCCCAGCATTTT
size: NA
D: TRBD1
J: TRBJ1-5
V: TRBV7-3

CDR3: CSVEAGNTGELFF
DNA: TGCAGCGTTGAAGCAGGGAACACCGGGGAGCTGTTTTTT
size: few
D: NA
J: TRBJ2-2
V: TRBV29-1

CDR3: CASSPKGEPQHF
DNA: TGTGCCAGCAGCCCCAAAGGGGAGCCCCAGCATTTT
size: NA
D: NA
J: TRBJ1-5
V: TRBV7-9

CDR3: CASSLRGTGLEKLFF
DNA: TGTGCCAGCAGTTTAAGGGGGACAGGCCTTGAAAAACTGTTTTTT
size: NA
D: TRBD1
J: TRBJ1-4
V: TRBV28

CDR3: CSATFIRGAHTEAFF
DNA: TGCAGTGCTACCTTCATACGCGGAGCACACACTGAAGCTTTCTTT
size: few
D: NA
J: TRBJ1-1
V: TRBV20-1

CDR3: CASRIQGRFEAFF
DNA: TGTGCCAGCAGGATACAGGGAAGATTTGAAGCTTTCTTT
size: NA
D: NA
J: TRBJ1-1
V: TRBV6-2/TRBV6-3

CDR3: CASSPPYHNEQFF
DNA: TGTGCCAGCAGTCCCCCTTACCACAATGAGCAGTTCTTC
size: once
D: NA
J: TRBJ2-1
V: TRBV12-3/TRBV12-4

CDR3: CASSLSGQNYGYTF
DNA: TGTGCCAGCAGTTTATCGGGACAGAACTATGGCTACACCTTC
size: NA
D: TRBD1
J: TRBJ1-2
V: TRBV27

CDR3: CSARGPHTGAQFGEKLFF
DNA: TGCAGTGCTAGAGGACCCCACACAGGGGCGCAATTTGGTGAAAAACTGTTTTTT
size: few
D: TRBD1
J: TRBJ1-4
V: TRBV20-1

CDR3: CASSLHVPGVSTEAFF
DNA: TGCGCCAGCAGCTTGCATGTTCCGGGGGTGAGCACTGAAGCTTTCTTT
size: NA
D: NA
J: TRBJ1-1
V: TRBV5-1

CDR3: CASSTEAGELFF
DNA: TGTGCCAGCAGTACGGAGGCCGGGGAGCTGTTTTTT
size: few
D: NA
J: TRBJ2-2
V: TRBV12-3/TRBV12-4

CDR3: CASSYSIGNGYTF
DNA: TGTGCCAGCAGTTACTCTATCGGGAATGGCTACACCTTC
size: NA
D: NA
J: TRBJ1-2
V: TRBV6-6

CDR3: CAISDLGYEQYF
DNA: TGTGCCATCAGTGATCTGGGCTACGAGCAGTACTTC
size: NA
D: NA
J: TRBJ2-7
V: TRBV10-3

CDR3: CRTGTVGDAFF
DNA: TGCAGAACCGGAACTGTGGGGGACGCTTTCTTT
size: few
D: NA
J: TRBJ1-1
V: TRBV20-1

CDR3: CASSSLTGTGGNEQFF
DNA: TGTGCCAGCAGTTCCCTCACCGGGACAGGGGGCAATGAGCAGTTCTTC
size: few
D: TRBD1
J: TRBJ2-1
V: TRBV28

CDR3: CASSQGRTVRYEQYF
DNA: TGTGCCAGCAGCCAAGGCCGGACAGTTCGATACGAGCAGTACTTC
size: few
D: NA
J: TRBJ2-7
V: TRBV4-2

CDR3: CSARRADQPQHF
DNA: TGCAGTGCCCGCAGGGCCGATCAGCCCCAGCATTTT
size: many
D: NA
J: TRBJ1-5
V: TRBV20-1

CDR3: CASSPVYGGASTDTQYF
DNA: TGTGCCAGCAGCCCCGTCTATGGTGGGGCTAGCACAGATACGCAGTATTTT
size: NA
D: NA
J: TRBJ2-3
V: TRBV3-1

CDR3: CASSLQGGTDTQYF
DNA: TGTGCCAGCAGTTTACAGGGGGGCACAGATACGCAGTATTTT
size: NA
D: TRBD1
J: TRBJ2-3
V: TRBV12-3/TRBV12-4

CDR3: CSRSRAQTTEAFF
DNA: TGCAGCCGGAGCAGGGCTCAGACCACTGAAGCTTTCTTT
size: NA
D: NA
J: TRBJ1-1
V: TRBV20-1

CDR3: CASSHGQGEGNYGYTF
DNA: TGTGCCAGCAGCCATGGACAGGGAGAGGGTAACTATGGCTACACCTTC
size: NA
D: TRBD1
J: TRBJ1-2
V: TRBV9

CDR3: CASSYSQRGRRETQYF
DNA: TGTGCCAGCAGTTACAGCCAGCGGGGTAGACGAGAGACCCAGTACTTC
size: NA
D: TRBD2
J: TRBJ2-5
V: TRBV6-6

CDR3: CSVESRDSSYEQYF
DNA: TGCAGCGTTGAATCCCGGGACAGCTCCTACGAGCAGTACTTC
size: NA
D: TRBD1
J: TRBJ2-7
V: TRBV29-1

CDR3: CASSFFEVALAGEQFF
DNA: TGTGCCAGCAGTTTTTTCGAGGTAGCGCTGGCAGGTGAGCAGTTCTTC
size: NA
D: NA
J: TRBJ2-1
V: TRBV12-3/TRBV12-4

CDR3: CASSNTGGAEGAFF
DNA: TGTGCCAGCAGCAACACAGGGGGCGCAGAGGGGGCTTTCTTT
size: NA
D: TRBD1
J: TRBJ1-1
V: TRBV14

CDR3: CASSQPSLGTQYF
DNA: TGCGCCAGCAGCCAACCTTCCCTAGGTACGCAGTATTTT
size: NA
D: NA
J: TRBJ2-3
V: TRBV4-1

CDR3: CSAKTGNTEAFF
DNA: TGCAGTGCTAAGACAGGGAACACTGAAGCTTTCTTT
size: few
D: NA
J: TRBJ1-1
V: TRBV20-1

CDR3: CASSQEGGRTVNSGNTIYF
DNA: TGCGCCAGCAGCCAAGAAGGGGGTAGGACCGTAAACTCTGGAAACACCATATATTTT
size: NA
D: NA
J: TRBJ1-3
V: TRBV4-3

CDR3: CASSGRGNTGELFF
DNA: TGTGCCAGCAGCGGCAGGGGGAACACCGGGGAGCTGTTTTTT
size: NA
D: NA
J: TRBJ2-2
V: TRBV9

CDR3: CSVEKAGDTQYF
DNA: TGCAGCGTTGAAAAAGCCGGAGATACGCAGTATTTT
size: NA
D: NA
J: TRBJ2-3
V: TRBV29-1

CDR3: CASSSNLEGYTF
DNA: TGCGCCAGCAGCTCCAATCTGGAAGGCTACACCTTC
size: few
D: NA
J: TRBJ1-2
V: TRBV5-1

CDR3: CSAGPRGRDEKLFF
DNA: TGCAGTGCTGGGCCCCGCGGCAGGGATGAAAAACTGTTTTTT
size: NA
D: NA
J: TRBJ1-4
V: TRBV20-1

CDR3: CASSPHTGRQETQYF
DNA: TGTGCCAGCAGCCCCCACACAGGGAGGCAGGAGACCCAGTACTTC
size: NA
D: NA
J: TRBJ2-5
V: TRBV7-2

CDR3: CATSDWDEQFF
DNA: TGTGCCACCAGTGACTGGGATGAGCAGTTCTTC
size: NA
D: NA
J: TRBJ2-1
V: TRBV24-1

CDR3: CASSPLLQGGPGTEAFF
DNA: TGTGCCAGCTCACCATTGTTGCAGGGGGGCCCGGGCACTGAAGCTTTCTTT
size: NA
D: TRBD1
J: TRBJ1-1
V: TRBV18

CDR3: CASSLGPGAEQYF
DNA: TGTGCCAGCAGTTTAGGGCCAGGCGCCGAGCAGTACTTC
size: few
D: NA
J: TRBJ2-7
V: TRBV28

CDR3: CASSPRQGTDTQYF
DNA: TGCGCCAGCAGCCCTAGACAGGGCACAGATACGCAGTATTTT
size: NA
D: NA
J: TRBJ2-3
V: TRBV5-1

CDR3: CASSVGSTWRAGELFF
DNA: TGTGCCAGCAGCGTTGGTTCGACATGGAGGGCCGGGGAGCTGTTTTTT
size: NA
D: NA
J: TRBJ2-2
V: TRBV9

CDR3: CATSGPSGGNEQFF
DNA: TGTGCCACCAGTGGCCCATCGGGAGGCAATGAGCAGTTCTTC
size: few
D: TRBD2
J: TRBJ2-1
V: TRBV24-1

CDR3: CASTVPKGNQPQHF
DNA: TGTGCCAGCACTGTACCTAAGGGGAATCAGCCCCAGCATTTT
size: NA
D: NA
J: TRBJ1-5
V: TRBV6-2/TRBV6-3

CDR3: CSVVVGTNSGNTIYF
DNA: TGCAGCGTTGTGGTAGGGACAAACTCTGGAAACACCATATATTTT
size: few
D: NA
J: TRBJ1-3
V: TRBV29-1

CDR3: CASSSPREKGGYTF
DNA: TGTGCCAGCAGTTCCCCTCGCGAAAAAGGCGGCTACACCTTC
size: NA
D: NA
J: TRBJ1-2
V: TRBV27

CDR3: CASSQKDRGTGNTIYF
DNA: TGCGCCAGCAGCCAAAAGGACAGGGGGACTGGAAACACCATATATTTT
size: many
D: TRBD1
J: TRBJ1-3
V: TRBV4-1

CDR3: CASSETATEEKLFF
DNA: TGTGCCAGCAGTGAAACGGCTACGGAGGAAAAACTGTTTTTT
size: few
D: NA
J: TRBJ1-4
V: TRBV2

CDR3: CASNLQGGTGELFF
DNA: TGTGCCAGCAACTTGCAGGGCGGTACCGGGGAGCTGTTTTTT
size: once
D: NA
J: TRBJ2-2
V: TRBV9